This paragraph reports one T cell receptor beta chain. In this sample, this clone turned up once. Its antigen is still unknown. No base qualities exist here, and no much larger clone lies one base off it. The entry originates in a study of control samples from healthy donors and cancer patients (dated by TCRdb to 2019 to 2021). The method was the immunoSEQ multiplex PCR assay. TCRdb stores this immuneACCESS table with in-frame sequences only. Part of the clones is absent; in the studies checked, under half of the shortfall reflects unresolved V genes, and no reason is known for the rest. The sample yields around 190,000 clones; 90% were counted once. Around 1.5% of the sample is taken by the ten largest. The CDR3 numbers 16 residues from cysteine through phenylalanine. Only the CDR3 DNA stays, 48 bases, in frame from base 1. V sheds 1 base and J sheds 0 bases, leaving 10 bases between their ends. In the germline V gene, CDR1 corresponds to LGHNA and CDR2 to YNFKEQ.

The V and J genes are TRBV4-2 and TRBJ1-3; no confident D gene assignment can be made. The sequence came from a woman aged 45-59 years in good health. Input material: blood. At the DNA level, the sequence is TGTGCCAGCAGCCAAGCTTACATGGCCTCTGGAAACACCATATATTTT. Its product reads: CASSQAYMASGNTIYF.